This TCR beta chain was found in a study of blood T cell repertoires in COVID-19. Study-wide background: Sources were T cells, B-cell-depleted T cells, or PBMCs; the material itself was cDNA or gDNA.

CDR1 is SNHLY, CDR2 FYNNEI, per germline. Trimming removed 5 bases at V and 3 bases at J, with 11 bases between. This CDR3 contains 13 residues. Methods used by the authors: It was from reference gene primer amplification that nucleated cell counts were estimated. Clones were read by immunoSEQ multiplex PCR, and TCRdb kept only the in-frame ones, dropping some. Clone size and V and J calls were adopted from that table, with D and trimming inferred from the DNA. The table includes fewer than 300,000 clones, approximately 89% detected once. Participants were aged about 18 to 90 years, lived in 24 US areas, and enrolled virtually.

The chain recombines TRBV2 with TRBJ2-7; D not resolved. Material: PBMCs or T cells enriched from blood (not recorded which). The TCR originated in a woman aged 40 to 50 with acute COVID-19. The CDR3 nucleotides are TGTGCCAGCAGTTCGCTTTACGGCTACGAGCAGTACTTC. Translated: CASSSLYGYEQYF.